This T cell receptor beta chain was recorded in a study of Tregs in tolerant kidney transplant recipients. Study overall: Sorting of CD4+CD25+CD127- cells followed approximately three-day belatacept mixed lymphocyte reactions, sometimes with roughly five-day graft donor restimulation. Study outcomes and limitations: Biological reproducibility was not directly addressed, but technical replication error appeared minimal. Activated donor B cell expansion appeared to reveal the most relevant donor-specific TCRbeta repertoire.

Method: immunoSEQ multiplex PCR; TCRdb's copy keeps in-frame clones and lacks some. This table holds more than 25,000 clones, 82% found once. Per germline, CDR1 MNHEY and CDR2 SVGAGI. The ends were cut back, 6 bases at V and 11 bases at J, with 26 bases in the middle. The CDR3 runs 15 residues. This clone has only a few counts. The antigen is undetermined. The rearrangement links TRBV6-5 to TRBJ2-7; TRBD2 might be the D (6 bases). The sequencing input was Tregs from blood cultured with allogeneic cells. This TCR derives from a human donor in good health. Here the CDR3 reads CASSQRGRRPHGEYF. The CDR3 coding sequence is TGTGCCAGCAGCCAACGAGGGAGGCGCCCCCATGGGGAGTACTTC.